This T cell receptor (beta chain) is from a study of response to subunit inactivated influenza vaccine. Using its own MiXCR run on the RT-PCR reads, TCRdb lists one record per CDR3 protein. The sample shows hundreds of thousands of distinct CDR3 sequences, approximately 14% of them seen only once. The V and J ends lost 6 bases and 5 bases respectively, with 13 bases between them. The CDR3 is 13 amino acids. General study results and limits: Researchers suggested that each seasonal influenza vaccination recruits few new T cells.

As to this clonotype: Its target is unknown.

This clonotype was obtained from a man aged 45-65 years who received an inactivated influenza vaccine. The sample in question was PBMCs from blood, obtained 14 to 15 days before vaccination. The chain couples TRBV12-3 or TRBV12-4 to TRBJ2-5; no definite D call. This CDR3 reads CASRKARGETQYF. The CDR3, as DNA: TGTGCCAGCAGAAAGGCCCGTGGGGAGACCCAGTACTTC.